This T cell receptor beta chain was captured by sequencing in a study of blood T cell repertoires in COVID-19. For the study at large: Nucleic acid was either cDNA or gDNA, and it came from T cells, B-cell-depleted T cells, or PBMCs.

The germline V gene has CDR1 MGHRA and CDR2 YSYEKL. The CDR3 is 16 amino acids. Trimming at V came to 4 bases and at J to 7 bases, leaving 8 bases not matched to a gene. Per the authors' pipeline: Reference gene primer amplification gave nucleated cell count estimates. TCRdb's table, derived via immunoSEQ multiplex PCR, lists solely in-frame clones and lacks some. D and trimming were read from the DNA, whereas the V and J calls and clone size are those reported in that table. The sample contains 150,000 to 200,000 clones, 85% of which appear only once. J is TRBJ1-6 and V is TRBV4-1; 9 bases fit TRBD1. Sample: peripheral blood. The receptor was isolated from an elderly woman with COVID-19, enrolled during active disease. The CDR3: CASSRGGDRANSPLHF. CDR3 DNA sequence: TGCGCCAGCAGCCGGGGCGGGGACAGGGCGAATTCACCCCTCCACTTT.